The 8 T cell receptor beta chains below were found in one sample sequenced in a study of beta chain features in type 1 diabetes. Findings and caveats of the study: A moderate, significant TCRB CDR3 shortening appeared in type 1 diabetes across four CD4+ subsets.

As every portion of the isolated RNA was reverse transcribed, the sequencing read expressed TCRB transcripts. The assay was immunoSEQ multiplex PCR, and TCRdb's table has in-frame clones only and misses some. The sample comprises around 140,000 clones, 7.5% to 9.5% of which are singletons, and roughly 0.75% rests with the top ten. The antigens of these receptors remain unknown. Sequenced input: central memory CD4+ T cells from blood. The receptors stem from a man aged 30 to 45 with type 1 diabetes.

This clone was seen only a few times. The genes are TRBV7-2 and TRBJ2-3, with 10 positions matching TRBD2. Germline CDR1 SGHTA, CDR2 FQGNSA. The CDR3 is 15 amino acids. Trimming cost V 3 bases and J 11 bases; bases outside gene matches: 11. This CDR3 reads CASSFTAGGPEGQYF. The CDR3, as DNA: TGTGCCAGCAGCTTTACAGCGGGGGGGCCCGAGGGGCAGTATTTT.

The J gene is TRBJ1-2, the V gene TRBV2; possibly TRBD1 for D (5 bases). Germline V gene sequence: CDR1 SNHLY, CDR2 FYNNEI. Trimming stripped 10 bases from V and 6 bases from J, with 12 bases between. The CDR3 consists of 11 residues. In DNA form, the CDR3 reads TGTGCCACCTGGGGGGGTGATGGCTACACCTTC. It is translated as CATWGGDGYTF. Variable domain in full (rest from reference TRBV2 and TRBJ1-2): EPEVTQTPSHQVTQMGQEVILRCVPISNHLYFYWYRQILGQKVEFLVSFYNNEISEKSEIFDDQFSVERPDGSNFTLKIRSTKLEDSAMYFCATWGGDGYTFGSGTRLTVV.

This clone was detected a few times. This rearrangement joins TRBV5-4 to TRBJ1-4; D remains ambiguous. The CDR3 sequence is 14 residues long. V was trimmed by 2 bases and J by 8 bases, leaving 13 bases between them. Germline V lookup: CDR1 SGHNT, CDR2 YYREEE (reference sequence). CDR3 bases: TGTGCCAGCAGCTTTAATGCTAGAGAAGAAAAACTGTTTTTT. It is translated as CASSFNAREEKLFF.

The chain uses TRBV23-1 and TRBJ2-5; 7 nucleotides line up with TRBD2. Being an ORF, TRBV23-1 has a function that is uncertain. V shed 5 bases, J shed 4 bases, and the junction held 7 bases outside the gene matches. The length of the CDR3 is 14 residues. The CDR3 here is CASSSGLKGETQYF. CDR3 coding DNA: TGCGCCAGCAGTTCGGGACTAAAAGGAGAGACCCAGTACTTC.

This clone was detected a few times. This sequence joins TRBV21-1 and TRBJ1-5. TRBV21-1 represents a pseudogene. The CDR3 is made up of 16 amino acids. The DNA of the CDR3 is TGTGCCAGCAGCAAAGGCGGGGAGAGCTACAATCAGCCCCAGCATTTT. It translates to CASSKGGESYNQPQHF.

This clone has more than one count but fewer than ten. V and J are TRBV4-2 and TRBJ2-6; 9 bases match TRBD2. Germline values: CDR1 LGHNA, CDR2 YNFKEQ. V was pared by 2 bases and J by 0 bases, with 5 bases of the junction left unmatched. The CDR3 has 18 residues. CDR3 bases: TGTGCCAGCAGCCAATTAGCGGGGGCCGGCTCTGGGGCCAACGTCCTGACTTTC. It specifies CASSQLAGAGSGANVLTF.

The J gene is TRBJ2-2, the V gene TRBV6-5; TRBD2 matches 10 bases. Trimming at V came to 7 bases and at J to 7 bases, leaving 6 bases not matched to a gene. The CDR3 is 14 residues long. Germline loops: CDR1 MNHEY, CDR2 SVGAGI. The CDR3 here is CASKLAGYIGELFF. The CDR3 DNA sequence: TGTGCCAGCAAACTAGCGGGGTACATCGGGGAGCTGTTTTTT.

The chain carries TRBV4-2 and TRBJ1-6; 9 nucleotides match TRBD1. This CDR3 spans 17 amino acids. After removal of 0 bases from V and 7 bases from J, the junction contained 7 bases not matched to a gene. From germline, CDR1 is LGHNA and CDR2 YNFKEQ. The CDR3 protein is CASSQDLVQGANSPLHF. In DNA form, the CDR3 reads TGTGCCAGCAGCCAAGATCTGGTACAGGGGGCGAATTCACCCCTCCACTTT.